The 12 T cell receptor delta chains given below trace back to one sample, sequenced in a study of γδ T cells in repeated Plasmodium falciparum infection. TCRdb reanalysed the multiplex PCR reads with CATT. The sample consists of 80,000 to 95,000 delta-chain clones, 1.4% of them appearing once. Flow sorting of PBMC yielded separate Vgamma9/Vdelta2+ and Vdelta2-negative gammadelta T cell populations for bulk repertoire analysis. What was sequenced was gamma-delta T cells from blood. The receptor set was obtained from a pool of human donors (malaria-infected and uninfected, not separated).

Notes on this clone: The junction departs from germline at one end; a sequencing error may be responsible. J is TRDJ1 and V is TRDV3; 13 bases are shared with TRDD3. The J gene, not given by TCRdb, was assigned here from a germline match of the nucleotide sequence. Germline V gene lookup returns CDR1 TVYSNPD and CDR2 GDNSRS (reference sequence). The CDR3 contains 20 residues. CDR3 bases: TGCGCCATTCCCTTGCTCGTACTGGGGGATACGACGGGGGTTACCGATAAACTCATCTTT. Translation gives CAIPLLVLGDTTGVTDKLIF.

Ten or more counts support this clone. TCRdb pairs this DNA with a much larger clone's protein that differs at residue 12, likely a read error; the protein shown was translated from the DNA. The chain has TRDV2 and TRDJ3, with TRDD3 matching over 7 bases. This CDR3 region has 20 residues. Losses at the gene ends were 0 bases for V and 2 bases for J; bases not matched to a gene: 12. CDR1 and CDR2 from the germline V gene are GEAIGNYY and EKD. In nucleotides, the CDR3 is TGTGCCTGTGACACCGCGGGATACCCGAAAAGCCCCTGGGACACCCGACAGATGTTTTTC. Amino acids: CACDTAGYPKSPWDTRQMFF.

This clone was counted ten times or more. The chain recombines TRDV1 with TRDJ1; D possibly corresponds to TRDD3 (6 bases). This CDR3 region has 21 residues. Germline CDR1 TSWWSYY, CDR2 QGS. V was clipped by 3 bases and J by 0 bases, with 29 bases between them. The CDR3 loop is CALGEAFQGKGDLNYTDKLIF. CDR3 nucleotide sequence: TGTGCTCTTGGGGAGGCCTTTCAGGGGAAAGGGGATCTAAATTACACCGATAAACTCATCTTT.

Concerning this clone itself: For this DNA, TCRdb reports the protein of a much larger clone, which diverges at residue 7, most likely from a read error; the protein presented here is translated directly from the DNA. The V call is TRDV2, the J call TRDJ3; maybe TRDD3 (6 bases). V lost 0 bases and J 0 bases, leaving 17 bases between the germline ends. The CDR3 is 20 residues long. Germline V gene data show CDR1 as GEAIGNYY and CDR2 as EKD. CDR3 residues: CACDTGAGDLSSWDTRQMFF. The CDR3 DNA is TGTGCCTGTGACACCGGTGCTGGGGACTTGAGCTCCTGGGACACCCGACAGATGTTTTTC.

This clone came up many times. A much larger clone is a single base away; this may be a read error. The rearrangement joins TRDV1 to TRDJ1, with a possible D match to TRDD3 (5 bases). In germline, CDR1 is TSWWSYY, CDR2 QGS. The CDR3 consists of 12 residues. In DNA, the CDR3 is TGTGCTATTGGGGAACCCCGAGGCGAACTCATCTTT. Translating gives CAIGEPRGELIF.

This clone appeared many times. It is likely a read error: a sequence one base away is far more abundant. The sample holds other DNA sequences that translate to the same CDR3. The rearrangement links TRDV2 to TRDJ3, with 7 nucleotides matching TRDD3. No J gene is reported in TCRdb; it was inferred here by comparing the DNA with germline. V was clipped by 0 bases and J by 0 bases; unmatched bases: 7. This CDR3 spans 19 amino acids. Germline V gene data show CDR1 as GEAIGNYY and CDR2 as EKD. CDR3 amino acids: CACDTGGFGSSWDTRQMFF. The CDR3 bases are TGTGCCTGTGACACCGGGGGATTCGGGAGCTCCTGGGACACCCGACAGATGTTTTTC.

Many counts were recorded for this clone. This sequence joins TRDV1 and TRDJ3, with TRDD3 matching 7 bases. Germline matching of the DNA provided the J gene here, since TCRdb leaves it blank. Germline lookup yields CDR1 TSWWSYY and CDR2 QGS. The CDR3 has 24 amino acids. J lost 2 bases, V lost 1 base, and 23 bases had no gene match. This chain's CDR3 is CALGERKPSAFNWGRTWDTRQMFF. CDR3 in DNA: TGTGCTCTTGGGGAACGGAAACCCTCCGCCTTTAACTGGGGAAGGACCTGGGACACCCGACAGATGTTTTTC.

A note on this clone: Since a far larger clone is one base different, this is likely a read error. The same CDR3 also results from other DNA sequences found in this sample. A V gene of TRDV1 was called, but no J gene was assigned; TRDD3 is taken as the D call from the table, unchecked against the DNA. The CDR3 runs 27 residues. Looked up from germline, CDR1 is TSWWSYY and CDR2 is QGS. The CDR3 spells CALGEMNVLHPKGFNWDIASQTDKLIF. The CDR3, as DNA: TGTGCTCTTGGGGAGATGAACGTTCTACATCCAAAAGGTTTCAACTGGGACATAGCAAGTCAGACCGATAAGCTCATCTTT.

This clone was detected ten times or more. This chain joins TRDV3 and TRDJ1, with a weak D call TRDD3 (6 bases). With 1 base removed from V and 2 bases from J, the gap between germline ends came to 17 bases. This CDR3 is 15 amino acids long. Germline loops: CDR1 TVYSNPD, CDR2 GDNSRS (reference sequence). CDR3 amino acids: CAFMGAALSTDKLIF. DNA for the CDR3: TGTGCCTTTATGGGGGCCGCCCTTTCTACCGATAAACTCATCTTT.

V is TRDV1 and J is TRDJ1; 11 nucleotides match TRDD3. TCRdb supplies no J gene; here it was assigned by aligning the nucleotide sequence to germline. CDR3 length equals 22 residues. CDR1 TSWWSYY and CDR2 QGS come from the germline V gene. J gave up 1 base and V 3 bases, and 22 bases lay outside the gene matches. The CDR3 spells CALGEVPSPLAWGIRGTDKLIF. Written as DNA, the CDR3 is TGTGCTCTTGGGGAGGTGCCTTCCCCCTTAGCTTGGGGGATACGGGGCACCGATAAACTCATCTTT.

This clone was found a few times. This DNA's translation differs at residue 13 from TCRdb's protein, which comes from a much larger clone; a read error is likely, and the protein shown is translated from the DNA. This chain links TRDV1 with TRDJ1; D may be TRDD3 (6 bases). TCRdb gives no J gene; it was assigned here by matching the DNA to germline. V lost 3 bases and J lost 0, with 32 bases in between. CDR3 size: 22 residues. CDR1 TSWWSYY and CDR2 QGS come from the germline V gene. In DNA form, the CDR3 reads TGTGCTCTTGGGGACGAATTCTCCTCCCGCACTGGCCGGGGGACGTACACCGATAAACTCATCTTT. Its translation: CALGDEFSSRTGRGTYTDKLIF.

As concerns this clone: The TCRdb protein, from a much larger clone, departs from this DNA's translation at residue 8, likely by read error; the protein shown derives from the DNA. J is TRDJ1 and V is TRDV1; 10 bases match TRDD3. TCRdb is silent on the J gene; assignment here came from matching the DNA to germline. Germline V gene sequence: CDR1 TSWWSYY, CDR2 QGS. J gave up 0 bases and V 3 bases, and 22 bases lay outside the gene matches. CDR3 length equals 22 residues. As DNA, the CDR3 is TGTGCTCTTGGGGACGTGCCTCCCTACTTTGTTGGGGGATACCCGTACACCGATAAACTCATCTTT. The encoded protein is CALGDVPPYFVGGYPYTDKLIF.